The rows below give T cell receptor beta chains drawn from one sample of a study of T cell responses to AZD1222 COVID-19 vaccine. The protocol was immunoSEQ multiplex PCR, while the TCRdb copy is restricted to in-frame clones and leaves out a portion. The sample contains around 120,000 clones, around 92% of which appear only once. The sequencing here drew on peripheral blood, taken on day 0 of AZD1222 vaccination. The receptors derive from an adult in good health. CDR3s include the opening cysteine and the closing phenylalanine or tryptophan. Each record gives: clone size, V gene, J gene, D gene, CDR3 DNA, CDR3 protein. D genes are given only for firm matches. Only some rows state a clone size, as once, few, many or a class for expanded clones.

>.|TRBV21-1|TRBJ2-2|.
TGTGCCAGCAGCAAAATAGGAGGGGACACCGGGGAGCTGTTTTTT
CASSKIGGDTGELFF
>.|TRBV5-1|TRBJ1-5|.
TGCGCCAGCAGCTTGAGGGTCGGCCAGCCCCAGCATTTT
CASSLRVGQPQHF
>.|TRBV5-1|TRBJ2-7|TRBD2
TGCGCCAGCAGCTTGCCTACGACTAGCGGGGGCCTTAGCTCCTACGAGCAGTACTTC
CASSLPTTSGGLSSYEQYF
>.|TRBV14|TRBJ1-1|.
TGTGCCAGCAGCCAAATAATAGCGTTGAACACTGAAGCTTTCTTT
CASSQIIALNTEAFF
>.|TRBV28|TRBJ2-7|.
TGTGCCAGCAATCCGGGGGCCTACGAGCAGTACTTC
CASNPGAYEQYF
>.|TRBV9|TRBJ2-6|.
TGTGCCAGCAGCGAGGCCAACGTCCTGACTTTC
CASSEANVLTF
>.|TRBV5-4|TRBJ1-2|TRBD1
TGTGCCAGCAACCCATCCGGGGACAGTCTCGGTGGGATTTATGGCTACACCTTC
CASNPSGDSLGGIYGYTF
>.|TRBV2|TRBJ2-7|TRBD1
TGTGCCAGCAAGGGGGTCCGTGGGACAGGGTCCTACGAGCAGTACTTC
CASKGVRGTGSYEQYF
>.|TRBV9|TRBJ2-7|.
TGTGCCAGCAGCGTAGGAATACAGGGATCCTACGAGCAGTACTTC
CASSVGIQGSYEQYF
>.|TRBV5-1|TRBJ2-7|.
TGCGCCAGCAGCTTGGCGGGATCCAACTACGAGCAGTACTTC
CASSLAGSNYEQYF
>.|TRBV28|TRBJ2-6|.
TGTGCCAGCAGTTTTCGTGGGGCCAACGTCCTGACTTTC
CASSFRGANVLTF
>.|TRBV6-2/TRBV6-3|TRBJ1-2|TRBD1
TGTGCCAGCAGTCAGACGATTACAGGGGTGAGAGGCTACACCTTC
CASSQTITGVRGYTF
>.|TRBV5-4|TRBJ2-7|.
TGTGCCAGCAGTAAGGGAACCTACGAGCAGTACTTC
CASSKGTYEQYF
>.|TRBV9|TRBJ1-4|TRBD1
TGTGCCAGCAGCGCCGAAATTACAGGGGGGAGGGAAAAACTGTTTTTT
CASSAEITGGREKLFF
>.|TRBV5-1|TRBJ2-7|.
TGCGCCAGCAGCTTAGGACTGAGCTCCTACGAGCAGTACTTC
CASSLGLSSYEQYF
>.|TRBV7-3|TRBJ2-1|.
TGTGCCAGCAGCTTAAAATGGGCGAGTGAGCGGTTCTTC
CASSLKWASERFF
>.|TRBV18|TRBJ1-3|.
TGTGCCAGCTCACCGGGCGTATCGTACTCTGGAAACACCATATATTTT
CASSPGVSYSGNTIYF
>once|TRBV19|TRBJ1-1|.
TGTGCCAGTAGTATAGCCACGAAGAACACTGAAGCTTTCTTT
CASSIATKNTEAFF
>once|TRBV5-1|TRBJ1-2|.
TGCGCCAGCAGCTTGGAAATCGGCCAACGAGATGGCTACACCTTC
CASSLEIGQRDGYTF
>.|TRBV3-1/TRBV3-2|TRBJ1-2|.
TGTGCCAGCAGCCAAGGCACGGGCGGCTCGTTCGTAGGCTACACCTTC
CASSQGTGGSFVGYTF
>.|TRBV5-6|TRBJ1-1|.
TGTGCCAGCAGCTTATTTCTGAAGCTTACTGAAGCTTTCTTT
CASSLFLKLTEAFF
>.|TRBV9|TRBJ1-6|.
TGTGCCAGCAGCTCCCCGGGAGCTCTCTCCTATAATTCACCCCTCCACTTT
CASSSPGALSYNSPLHF
>.|TRBV15|TRBJ1-2|.
TGTGCCACCAGGGGGGGGATACTCTATGGCTACACCTTC
CATRGGILYGYTF
>.|TRBV7-2|TRBJ1-4|.
TGTGCCAGCAGCGCCCTAACAGGGTATGGACTGTTTTTT
CASSALTGYGLFF
>.|TRBV5-6|TRBJ2-3|TRBD2
TGTGCCAGCAGCTTGGTTCAAAGCGGGAGGACTGGAGGGGATACGCAGTATTTT
CASSLVQSGRTGGDTQYF
>.|TRBV2|TRBJ2-7|TRBD1
TGTGCCAGCAGTGAAGCCCAACCGACAGGGGCCTACGAGCAGTACTTC
CASSEAQPTGAYEQYF
>.|TRBV29-1|TRBJ1-2|.
TGCAGCGTTGACAGGCCCCCAACCTTC
CSVDRPPTF
>.|TRBV5-1|TRBJ1-3|TRBD1
TGCGCCAGCAGCGCCGGGACAGGGGGCTCCCTGAGCTCTGGAAACACCATATATTTT
CASSAGTGGSLSSGNTIYF
>.|TRBV4-2|TRBJ2-2|.
TGTGCCAGCAGCCAAGACCCGGCCCCTAGTTATCGTCCGAACACCGGGGAGCTGTTTTTT
CASSQDPAPSYRPNTGELFF
>.|TRBV5-1|TRBJ2-1|.
TGCGCCAGCAGAAACGGAGGGGGACAGACCCTTTACAATGAGCAGTTCTTC
CASRNGGGQTLYNEQFF
>.|TRBV11-3|TRBJ2-2|.
TGTGCCAGCAGCTTAGGAGGGGAATTAGGGGAGCTGTTTTTT
CASSLGGELGELFF
>.|TRBV28|TRBJ2-7|TRBD1
TGTGCCAGCAGGCCGGTGGGGGGACAGGGGTTGAATGACGAGCAGTACTTC
CASRPVGGQGLNDEQYF
>.|TRBV27|TRBJ2-7|TRBD1
TGTGCCAGCAGTTTTTGGGGGCAGGGGGCCCCCTACGAGCAGTACTTC
CASSFWGQGAPYEQYF
>.|TRBV5-1|TRBJ2-4|TRBD1
TGCGCCAGCAGTCCAGGACAGGGTCTCCACATTCAGTACTTC
CASSPGQGLHIQYF
>.|TRBV4-1|TRBJ2-1|.
TGCGCCAGCAGCCACATACGGGGTGAGCAGTTCTTC
CASSHIRGEQFF
>.|TRBV9|TRBJ2-1|.
TGTGCCAGCAGCGTCAGCGACTCCTACAATGAGCAGTTCTTC
CASSVSDSYNEQFF
>.|TRBV27|TRBJ2-7|.
TGTGCCAGCTTTCAGGTGGGGGGCTCCTACGAGCAGTACTTC
CASFQVGGSYEQYF
>.|TRBV20-1|TRBJ1-2|.
TGCAGTGCCCCCTACCCGGGGGGCTACACCTTC
CSAPYPGGYTF
>.|TRBV5-1|TRBJ1-6|.
TGCGCCAGCAGCCTGGAAGGGACCGCCTTAGGATCACCCCTCCACTTT
CASSLEGTALGSPLHF
>.|TRBV7-9|TRBJ1-1|.
TGTGCCAGCAGCTTACAGAACATGAACACTGAAGCTTTCTTT
CASSLQNMNTEAFF
>.|TRBV19|TRBJ2-7|TRBD1
TGTGCCAGTAGTACGGGACAGAGGTTAACCTACGAGCAGTACTTC
CASSTGQRLTYEQYF
>.|TRBV28|TRBJ2-2|TRBD1
TGTGCCAGCCTCGGACAGGGCCCTTCGCGCACCGGGGAGCTGTTTTTT
CASLGQGPSRTGELFF
>.|TRBV7-2|TRBJ2-1|TRBD2
TGTGCCAGCAGCTCGCTAGCGGGAGGGGAGCAGTTCTTC
CASSSLAGGEQFF
>.|TRBV28|TRBJ2-5|TRBD1
TGTGCCAGCAGCCCGTCCGGGACAGCCCAAGAGACCCAGTACTTC
CASSPSGTAQETQYF
>.|TRBV7-8|TRBJ2-1|.
TGTGCCAGCAGCCCCCTTCGCGGAGGCGATGAGCAGTTCTTC
CASSPLRGGDEQFF
>.|TRBV9|TRBJ2-7|TRBD1
TGTGCCAGCAGCGTAGAGGCAGGGGGCGCACAGCAGTACTTC
CASSVEAGGAQQYF
>.|TRBV30|TRBJ1-3|TRBD1
TGTGCCTGCGCCGGGACAGGCTTATCCTCTGGAAACACCATATATTTT
CACAGTGLSSGNTIYF
>.|TRBV6-1|TRBJ1-5|.
TGTGCCAGCAGGGAAGTCTGGAGGGGCAATCAGCCCCAGCATTTT
CASREVWRGNQPQHF